Listed below are T cell receptor beta chains from one sample, sequenced in a study of T cell repertoires in cytomegalovirus infection. These receptors have no identified antigens. TCRdb called the reads again in MiXCR, with one record for every CDR3 protein. Of 700,000 to 950,000 distinct CDR3 sequences listed, about 30% were seen once; the top ten hold roughly 12%. The material sequenced was cultured CD8+ T cells from PBMCs, taken from culture after CMV antigen stimulation. Receptors originate from a human donor in good health (CMV status not recorded). Some clones in this sample may be carry-over from other donors' samples. CDR3s include the opening cysteine and the closing phenylalanine or tryptophan. Fields, in order: clone size, V gene, D gene, CDR3 length, J gene, CDR3 DNA, CDR3 protein. A D gene is named only where the DNA matches it firmly. Rows give clone size only sometimes, using once, few, many, or a class for an expanded clone.

>many|TRBV5-4|TRBD1|18|TRBJ2-2
TGTGCCAGCAGCTTGGAACCCCATGGGACAGGGAACACCGGGGAGCTGTTTTTT
CASSLEPHGTGNTGELFF
>-|TRBV6-5|-|14|TRBJ1-1
TGTGCCAGCAGTTACATACAGGGCGACACTGAAGCTTTCTTT
CASSYIQGDTEAFF
>few|TRBV27|TRBD1|15|TRBJ2-5
TGTGCCAGCAGTCCCGGGACAGGGGGGAAAGAGACCCAGTACTTC
CASSPGTGGKETQYF
>many|TRBV7-2|-|12|TRBJ2-3
TGTGCCAGCAGCTCCCCTGAGGTAGCGCAGTATTTT
CASSSPEVAQYF
>-|TRBV5-6|TRBD2|15|TRBJ2-3
TGTGCCAGCAGCTTGGGACTAGCGGGGGTAGATACGCAGTATTTT
CASSLGLAGVDTQYF
>few|TRBV2|TRBD2|18|TRBJ2-1
TGTGCCAGCAGTGAAGCTAGCGGGGGCCCGAGCTCCTACAATGAGCAGTTCTTC
CASSEASGGPSSYNEQFF
>-|TRBV24-1|TRBD1|16|TRBJ2-1
TGTGCCACCAGTGACTCCTCGGGACAGGGACACAATGAGCAGTTCTTC
CATSDSSGQGHNEQFF
>few|TRBV11-2|TRBD1|16|TRBJ1-1
TGTGCCAGCAGCCCCTGGGACAGGGACCGAGACACTGAAGCTTTCTTT
CASSPWDRDRDTEAFF
>few|TRBV27|-|17|TRBJ2-1
TGTGCCAGCAGTCCCGGACCCTCCAGCGGTGTTTACAATGAGCAGTTCTTC
CASSPGPSSGVYNEQFF
>-|TRBV4-1|-|14|TRBJ2-1
TGCGCCAGCAGCCAAGGCCGATTTGCGGATGAGCAGTTCTTC
CASSQGRFADEQFF
>many|TRBV6-6|-|13|TRBJ2-5
TGTGCCAGCAGTTACTCCCCAGGAGAGACCCAGTACTTC
CASSYSPGETQYF
>few|TRBV14|-|15|TRBJ1-1
TGTGCCAGCAGCCTCTTCCCATCACGGAACACTGAAGCTTTCTTT
CASSLFPSRNTEAFF
>-|TRBV6-1|-|16|TRBJ2-1
TGTGCCAGCAGTGAATTTGCGGGGGCCGTCTACAATGAGCAGTTCTTC
CASSEFAGAVYNEQFF
>-|TRBV2|TRBD2|15|TRBJ2-2
TGTGCCAGCGGGATAGCGGGGACGAACACCGGGGAGCTGTTTTTT
CASGIAGTNTGELFF